Listed below are T cell receptor beta chains from one sample, sequenced in a study of metastatic and nonmetastatic thyroid tumors. TCRdb re-called the PCR reads with MiXCR. The sample records over 20,000 clones, around a third being singletons. Material: blood. The origin of the receptors is a female donor with papillary thyroid cancer or a benign thyroid nodule (not recorded which). Some clones in this sample may be carry-over from other donors' samples. Both conserved end residues are part of each CDR3. Fields, in order: clone size, V gene, D gene, J gene, CDR3 DNA, CDR3 protein. A D gene is named only where the DNA matches it firmly. The size of a clone is reported for some rows only, either as once, few or many, or as a class for expanded clones.

>medium-sized|TRBV11-2|TRBD2|TRBJ2-2
TGTGCCAGCATCTTCTCTAGCGGGCTCGCCGGGGAGCTGTTTTTT
CASIFSSGLAGELFF
>medium-sized|TRBV6-1|TRBD2|TRBJ2-1
TGTGCCAGCAGTCGGACTAGCGGGAGTTTCAATGAGCAGTTCTTC
CASSRTSGSFNEQFF
>-|TRBV6-5|-|TRBJ2-1
TGTGCCAGCAGTTACTCGTTATGGGGGAGCGATGAGCAGTTCTTC
CASSYSLWGSDEQFF
>few|TRBV24-1|-|TRBJ2-3
TGTGCCACCAGTGATACGCGGAGCACAGATACGCAGTATTTT
CATSDTRSTDTQYF
>-|TRBV30|-|TRBJ2-2
TGTGCCTGGAGCAGAAGGGCCGGGGAGCTGTTTTTT
CAWSRRAGELFF
>many|TRBV7-2|-|TRBJ1-5
TGTGCCAGCAGCCAGCGAACGAATCAGCCCCAGCATTTT
CASSQRTNQPQHF
>medium-sized|TRBV28|-|TRBJ1-5
TGTGCCAGCAGTTTAAATACAGGGAGAACGCAGCCCCAGCATTTT
CASSLNTGRTQPQHF
>many|TRBV7-3|TRBD2|TRBJ2-1
TGTGCCAGCAGCTTAACTAGCGGGAAAGGGAGCTCCTACAATGAGCAGTTCTTC
CASSLTSGKGSSYNEQFF
>medium-sized|TRBV19|-|TRBJ2-6
TGTGCCAGTAGTATTGCTGAGACTGGGGCCAACGTCCTGACTTTC
CASSIAETGANVLTF
>many|TRBV4-1|-|TRBJ1-1
TGCGCCAGCAGCCAAGGGCTCGTTTTGAACACTGAAGCTTTCTTT
CASSQGLVLNTEAFF
>many|TRBV28|-|TRBJ1-2
TGTGCCAGCAGTTTAGTCAGGGTTGGCTATGGCTACACCTTC
CASSLVRVGYGYTF
>-|TRBV11-2|-|TRBJ1-5
TGTGCCAGCAGCTTGGAATCAGGCCAGCCCCAGCATTTT
CASSLESGQPQHF
>-|TRBV7-9|TRBD1|TRBJ2-7
TGTGCCAGCAGCACCCCGGGACAGGGCTACGAGCAGTACTTC
CASSTPGQGYEQYF
>-|TRBV4-1|-|TRBJ2-7
TGCGCCAGCAGCCAAGATCTAGGACCGGTTGAGCAGTACTTC
CASSQDLGPVEQYF